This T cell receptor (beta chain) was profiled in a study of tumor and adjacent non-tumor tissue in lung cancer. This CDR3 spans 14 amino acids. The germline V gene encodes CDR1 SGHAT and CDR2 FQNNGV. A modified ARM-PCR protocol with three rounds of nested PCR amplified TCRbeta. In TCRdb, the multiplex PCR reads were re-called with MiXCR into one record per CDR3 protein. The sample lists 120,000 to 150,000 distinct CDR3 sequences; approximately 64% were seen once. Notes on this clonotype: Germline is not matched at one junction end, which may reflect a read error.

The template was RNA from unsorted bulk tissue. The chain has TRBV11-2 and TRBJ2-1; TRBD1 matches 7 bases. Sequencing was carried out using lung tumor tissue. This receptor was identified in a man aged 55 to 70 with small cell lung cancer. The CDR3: CARIRDSSYYEQFF. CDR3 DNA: TGTGCCAGAATACGGGACAGCTCCTACTATGAGCAGTTCTTC.